These 15 T cell receptor beta chains were sequenced from one sample in a study of T cells in Graves' hyperthyroidism and ophthalmopathy. Researchers took RNA transcripts and amplified the TCR beta CDR3 regions from them. The TCR CDR3 first-round RT-PCR relied on the HTBI primer set. TCRdb processed the multiplex PCR reads anew with MiXCR; each CDR3 protein has one entry. Among 300,000 to 450,000 distinct CDR3 sequences, around a sixth were seen once, and the ten largest hold 40% to 45%. The sequencing sample was made of blood. These receptors were obtained from a man aged 18 to 29 with Graves' ophthalmopathy.

CDR3 in amino acids: CASSPGEWWSSGNTIYF. The DNA for the CDR3 is TGTGCCAGCAGCCCGGGGGAGTGGTGGAGCTCTGGAAACACCATATATTTT. V and J are TRBV7-2 and TRBJ1-3, with a possible D match to TRBD1 (5 bases). The CDR3 loop spans 17 amino acids. CDR1 is SGHTA, CDR2 FQGNSA, per germline. Trimming removed 5 bases at V and 0 bases at J, with 17 bases between.

The chain combines TRBV10-3 with TRBJ2-2; 12 bases line up with TRBD2. Germline-derived CDR1 and CDR2 are ENHRY and SYGVKD. With V trimmed by 3 bases and J by 4 bases, 3 bases remained unmatched. The CDR3 contains 16 residues. CDR3 in DNA: TGTGCCATCAGTGATCAACTAGCGGGAGGCACCGGGGAGCTGTTTTTT. As protein: CAISDQLAGGTGELFF.

In this sample, this clonotype turned up many times. The gene calls are TRBV12-3 or TRBV12-4 and TRBJ2-4, with D tentatively TRBD1 (6 bases). The V and J ends lost 4 bases and 1 base respectively, with 11 bases between them. This CDR3 has 15 amino acids. This CDR3 is CASSSHDRAKNIQYF. CDR3 bases: TGTGCCAGCAGTTCTCATGACAGGGCCAAAAACATTCAGTACTTC.

The chain has TRBV19 and TRBJ1-2, with D perhaps matching TRBD1 (5 bases). The CDR3 totals 14 residues. Trimming took 7 bases from V and 6 from J, leaving 18 bases between them. CDR1 LNHDA and CDR2 SQIVND come from the germline V gene (reference sequence). The CDR3 is CASKVRGYVDGYTF. DNA of the CDR3: TGTGCCAGTAAGGTACGGGGCTATGTGGATGGCTACACCTTC.

In regard to this clonotype: A read error may be the cause here, since a much bigger clone is one base away. This chain links TRBV7-3 with TRBJ1-2; maybe TRBD1 (6 bases). This CDR3 is 14 amino acids long. V was clipped by 2 bases and J by 4 bases, with 11 bases between them. Germline V lookup: CDR1 SGHTA, CDR2 FQGTGA. In nucleotides, the CDR3 is TGTGCCAGCAGCTTAGGCGGGGGCAGCTATGGCTACACCTTC. It specifies CASSLGGGSYGYTF.

This sequence joins TRBV9 and TRBJ1-2; D remains unclear. The germline V gene has CDR1 SGDLS and CDR2 YYNGEE. The CDR3 has 12 residues. V was trimmed by 3 bases and J by 13 bases, leaving 16 bases between them. The DNA for the CDR3 is TGTGCCAGCAGCGGGCCTCGGGAGAGTTCCACCTTC. Its protein product is CASSGPRESSTF.

This clonotype was seen ten or more times. The CDR3 DNA sequence: TGTGCCAGCACCCAAGGCGGCAGGGGCAACGAGCAGTACTTC. It codes for CASTQGGRGNEQYF. The chain carries TRBV7-9 and TRBJ2-7, with a tentative D call TRBD1 (6 bases). The V and J ends lost 7 bases and 5 bases respectively, with 18 bases between them. This CDR3 is built from 14 residues. Germline values: CDR1 SEHNR, CDR2 FQNEAQ (reference sequence).

The V gene is TRBV3-1, the J gene TRBJ2-5; 7 bases are shared with TRBD2. The CDR3 runs to 15 residues. Losses at the gene ends were 0 bases for V and 5 bases for J; bases not matched to a gene: 6. Germline lookup yields CDR1 LGHDT and CDR2 YNNKEL (reference sequence). CDR3 in DNA: TGTGCCAGCAGCCAAGAGGGGGGGAGAGGGGAGACCCAGTACTTC. This sequence encodes CASSQEGGRGETQYF.

The CDR3 sequence: CASSFARDQPQHF. CDR3 coding DNA: TGTGCCAGCAGCTTCGCCCGAGACCAGCCCCAGCATTTT. The chain employs TRBV7-9 and TRBJ1-5; D call uncertain. CDR3 length equals 13 residues. Germline V lookup: CDR1 SEHNR, CDR2 FQNEAQ (reference sequence). Trimming shortened V by 3 bases and J by 7 bases, and 10 bases separated the two germline ends.

This clonotype was observed at least ten times. The CDR3 sequence: CASSPPEGWHEQYF. DNA for the CDR3: TGTGCCAGCAGCCCCCCGGAGGGTTGGCACGAGCAGTACTTC. The V call is TRBV6-2 or TRBV6-3, the J call TRBJ2-7; D possibly corresponds to TRBD2 (6 bases). V lost 6 bases and J lost 5, with 17 bases in between. The CDR3 extends over 14 amino acids. Per germline, CDR1 MNHEY and CDR2 SVGEGT.

The V call is TRBV15, the J call TRBJ1-1; the D gene is possibly TRBD1 (5 bases). V was pared by 6 bases and J by 11 bases, with 19 bases between. Germline values: CDR1 LNHNV, CDR2 YYDKDF (reference sequence). The CDR3 runs to 13 residues. DNA of the CDR3: TGTGCCACCAGAGCCCAAACAGGAATGGCCGCTTTCTTT. It translates to CATRAQTGMAAFF.

The CDR3 DNA is TGCAGTGCTAGGAGGACAGGGCTAGCCGGGGAGCTGTTTTTT. Protein: CSARRTGLAGELFF. The chain combines TRBV20-1 with TRBJ2-2, with 8 nucleotides matching TRBD1. With V trimmed by 3 bases and J by 6 bases, 6 bases remained unmatched. The CDR3 loop spans 14 amino acids. Germline V gene data show CDR1 as DFQATT and CDR2 as SNEGSKA (reference sequence).

This clonotype was recorded at least ten times. The chain combines TRBV7-3 with TRBJ2-2, with D uncertain. V was shortened by 2 bases and J by 7 bases, with 11 bases between the two germline ends. This CDR3 has 14 amino acids. CDR1 SGHTA and CDR2 FQGTGA come from the germline V gene. The DNA of the CDR3 is TGTGCCAGCAGCTTAGGCCCCTTAAACGGGGAGCTGTTTTTT. Amino acids: CASSLGPLNGELFF.

With respect to this clonotype: At one end, the junction sequence differs from germline, possibly due to a read error. The chain combines TRBV20-1 with TRBJ2-1; 10 bases are a match to TRBD2. The germline CDR1 and CDR2 sequences are DFQATT and SNEGSKA (reference sequence). This CDR3 is 15 amino acids long. The CDR3 sequence is CSARGGSGGRGEQFF. The CDR3 DNA reads as TGCAGTGCTAGAGGGGGTAGCGGGGGGCGGGGTGAGCAATTCTTC.

The V and J genes are TRBV7-9 and TRBJ2-5; no firm D call. The ends were cut back, 1 base at V and 5 bases at J, with 11 bases in the middle. This CDR3 contains 14 residues. Germline V gene data show CDR1 as SEHNR and CDR2 as FQNEAQ (reference sequence). CDR3 amino acids: CASSLDVGLETQYF. Written as DNA, the CDR3 is TGTGCCAGCAGCTTAGATGTCGGCTTGGAGACCCAGTACTTC.